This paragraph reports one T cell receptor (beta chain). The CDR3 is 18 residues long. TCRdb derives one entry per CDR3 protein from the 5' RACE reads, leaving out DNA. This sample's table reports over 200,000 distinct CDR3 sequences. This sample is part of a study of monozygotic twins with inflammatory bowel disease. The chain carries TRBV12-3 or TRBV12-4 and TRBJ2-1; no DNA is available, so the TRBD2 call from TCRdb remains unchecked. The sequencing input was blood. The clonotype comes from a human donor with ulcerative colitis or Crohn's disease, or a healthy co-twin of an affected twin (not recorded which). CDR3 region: CASSIPYTTSGRYNEQFF.